A single TCR beta chain is shown here with its context. This specimen belongs to a study of CD8+ T cells in alopecia areata. cDNA prepared by RNA extraction and subsequent reverse transcription served as the template for sequencing. The method was immunoSEQ multiplex PCR; TCRdb's version includes in-frame clones alone and lacks a portion of them. This sample has roughly 150,000 clones; 55% occur once, and the top ten carry less than 5%. The V segment lost 1 base and the J segment 4 bases; nucleotides outside the gene matches: 4. CDR3 length: 16 residues. Germline values: CDR1 MGHDK, CDR2 SYGVNS. The TCR comes from a human donor in good health. The chain combines TRBV25-1 with TRBJ2-1, with 10 bases identical to TRBD2. The sample comprised CD4+ T cells sorted from blood. In DNA form, the CDR3 reads TGTGCCAGCAGTGAATGGAAAGCGGGAGGGTACAATGAGCAGTTCTTC. Protein product: CASSEWKAGGYNEQFF.